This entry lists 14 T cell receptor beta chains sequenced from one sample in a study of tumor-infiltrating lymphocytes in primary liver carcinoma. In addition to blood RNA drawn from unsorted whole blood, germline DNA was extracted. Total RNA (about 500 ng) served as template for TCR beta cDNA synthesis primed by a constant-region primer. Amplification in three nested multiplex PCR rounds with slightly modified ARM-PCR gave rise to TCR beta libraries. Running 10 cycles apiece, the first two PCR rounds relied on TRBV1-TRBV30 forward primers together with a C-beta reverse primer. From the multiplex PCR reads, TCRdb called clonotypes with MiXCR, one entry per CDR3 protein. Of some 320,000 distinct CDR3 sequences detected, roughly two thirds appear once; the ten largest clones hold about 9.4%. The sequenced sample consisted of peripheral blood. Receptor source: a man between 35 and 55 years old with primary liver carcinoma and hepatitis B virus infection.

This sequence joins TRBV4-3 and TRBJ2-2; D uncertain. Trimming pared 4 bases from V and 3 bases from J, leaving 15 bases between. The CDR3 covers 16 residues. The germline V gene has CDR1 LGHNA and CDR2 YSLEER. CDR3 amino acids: CASSRVPNMDTGELFF. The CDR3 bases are TGCGCCAGCAGCCGAGTCCCAAACATGGACACCGGGGAGCTGTTTTTT.

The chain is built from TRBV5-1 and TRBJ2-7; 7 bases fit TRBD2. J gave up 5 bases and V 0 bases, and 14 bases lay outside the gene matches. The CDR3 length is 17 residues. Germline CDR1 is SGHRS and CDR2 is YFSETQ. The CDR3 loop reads CASSLAELAFRSHEQYF. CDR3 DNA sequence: TGCGCCAGCAGCTTGGCCGAACTAGCGTTCAGAAGCCACGAGCAGTACTTC.

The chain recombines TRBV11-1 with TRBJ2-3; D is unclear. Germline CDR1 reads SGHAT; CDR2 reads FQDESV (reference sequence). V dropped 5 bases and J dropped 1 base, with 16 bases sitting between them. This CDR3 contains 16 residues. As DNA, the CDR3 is TGTGCCAGCAGCCACTCGCAGTATCCCCGCACAGATACGCAGTATTTT. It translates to CASSHSQYPRTDTQYF.

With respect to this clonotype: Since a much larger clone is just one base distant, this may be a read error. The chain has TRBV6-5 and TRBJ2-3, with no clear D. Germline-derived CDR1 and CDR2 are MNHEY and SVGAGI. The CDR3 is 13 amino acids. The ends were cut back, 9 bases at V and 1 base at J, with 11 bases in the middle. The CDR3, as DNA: TGTGCCAGGAGTGGGCCTGGCACAGATACGCAGTATTTT. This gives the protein CARSGPGTDTQYF.

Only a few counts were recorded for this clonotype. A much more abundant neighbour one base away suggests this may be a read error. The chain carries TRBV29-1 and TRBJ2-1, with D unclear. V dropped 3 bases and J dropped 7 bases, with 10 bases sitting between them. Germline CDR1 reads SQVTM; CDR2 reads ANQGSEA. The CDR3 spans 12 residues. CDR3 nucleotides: TGCAGCGTTGATCTAGTGGGGAATGAGCAGTTCTTC. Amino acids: CSVDLVGNEQFF.

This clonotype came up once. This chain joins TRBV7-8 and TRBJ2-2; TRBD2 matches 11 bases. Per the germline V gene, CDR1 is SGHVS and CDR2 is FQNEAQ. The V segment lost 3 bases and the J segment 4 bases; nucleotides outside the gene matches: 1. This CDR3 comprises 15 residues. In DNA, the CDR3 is TGTGCCAGCAGCTTCGGGACTAGCGGCACCGGGGAGCTGTTTTTT. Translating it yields CASSFGTSGTGELFF.

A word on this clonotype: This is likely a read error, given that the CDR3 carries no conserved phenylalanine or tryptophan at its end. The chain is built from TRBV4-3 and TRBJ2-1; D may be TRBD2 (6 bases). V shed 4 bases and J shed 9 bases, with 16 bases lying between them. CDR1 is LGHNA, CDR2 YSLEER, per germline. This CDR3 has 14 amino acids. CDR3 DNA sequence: TGCGCCAGCAGCCGAAGGCGGGAAGGAAGTGAGCAGTTCTAC. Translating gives CASSRRREGSEQFY.

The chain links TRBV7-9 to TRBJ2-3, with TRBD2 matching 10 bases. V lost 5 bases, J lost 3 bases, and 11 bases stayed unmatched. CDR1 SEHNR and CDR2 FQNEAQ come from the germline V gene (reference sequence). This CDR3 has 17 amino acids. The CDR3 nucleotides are TGTGCCAGCAGCCGGTCGATGGATAGCGGGAGGACAGATACGCAGTATTTT. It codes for CASSRSMDSGRTDTQYF.

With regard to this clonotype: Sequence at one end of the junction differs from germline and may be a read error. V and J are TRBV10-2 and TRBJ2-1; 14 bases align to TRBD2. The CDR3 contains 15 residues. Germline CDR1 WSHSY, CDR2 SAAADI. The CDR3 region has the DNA TGCGCCAGCAGTGAGCGACTAGCGGGAGGGAATGAGCAGATCTTC. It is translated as CASSERLAGGNEQIF.

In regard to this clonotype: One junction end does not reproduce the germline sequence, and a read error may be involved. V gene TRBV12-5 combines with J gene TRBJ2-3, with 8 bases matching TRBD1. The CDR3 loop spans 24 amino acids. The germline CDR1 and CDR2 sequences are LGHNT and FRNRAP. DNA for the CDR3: TGTGTTAGTGGTTTGACTCTCGGCGTTTACGGGACAGGCAATTATACTACTAGCACAGATACGCAGTATTTT. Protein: CVSGLTLGVYGTGNYTTSTDTQYF.

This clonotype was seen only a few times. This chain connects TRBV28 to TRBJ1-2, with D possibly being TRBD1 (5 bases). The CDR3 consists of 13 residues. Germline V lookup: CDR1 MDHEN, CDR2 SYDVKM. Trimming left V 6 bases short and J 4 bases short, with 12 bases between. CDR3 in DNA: TGTGCCAGCAGGACTCCGGGACCCTATGGCTACACCTTC. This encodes CASRTPGPYGYTF.

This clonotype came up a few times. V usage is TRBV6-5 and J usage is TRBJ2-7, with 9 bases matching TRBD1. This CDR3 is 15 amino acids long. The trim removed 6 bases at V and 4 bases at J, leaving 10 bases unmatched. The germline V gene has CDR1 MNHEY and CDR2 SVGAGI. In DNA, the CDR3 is TGTGCCAGCAGCGACCCGGGACAGGGAGGGTACGAGCAGTACTTC. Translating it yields CASSDPGQGGYEQYF.

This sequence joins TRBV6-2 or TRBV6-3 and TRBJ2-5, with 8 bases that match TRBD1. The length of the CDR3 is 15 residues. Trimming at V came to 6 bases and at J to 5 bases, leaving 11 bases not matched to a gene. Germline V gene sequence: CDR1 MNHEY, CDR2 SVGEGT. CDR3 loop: CASSGPAGGRETQYF. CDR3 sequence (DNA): TGTGCCAGCAGCGGACCCGCAGGGGGCCGGGAGACCCAGTACTTC.

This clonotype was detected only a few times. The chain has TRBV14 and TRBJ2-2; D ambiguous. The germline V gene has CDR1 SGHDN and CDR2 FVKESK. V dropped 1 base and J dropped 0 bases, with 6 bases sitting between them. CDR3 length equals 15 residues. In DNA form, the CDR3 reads TGTGCCAGCAGCCAAGCTCACGCGAACACCGGGGAGCTGTTTTTT. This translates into CASSQAHANTGELFF.